The next 30 T cell receptor beta chains were all read from a single sample in a study of blood T cell repertoires in COVID-19. Using immunoSEQ multiplex PCR, the repertoire was profiled, and TCRdb retains in-frame clones only, with some absent. The table lists 100,000 to 150,000 clones, 70% to 90% of them singletons, with about 9.3% in the top ten. The sequencing sample was made of peripheral blood. The receptors come from a man aged 45-60 years with acute or convalescent COVID-19.

This clone is a singleton in its sample. This chain links TRBV10-2 with TRBJ1-2, with 8 bases fitting TRBD1. CDR3 length: 12 amino acids. Looked up from germline, CDR1 is WSHSY and CDR2 is SAAADI. The junction had 6 bases not matched to a gene; V was cut back by 7 bases and J by 8 bases. In DNA, the CDR3 is TGCGCCAGCATGACCCCAGGGGGCGGCTACACCTTC. Translating it yields CASMTPGGGYTF.

The V gene is TRBV7-9, the J gene TRBJ1-1; D gene ambiguous. The V gene's germline CDR1 is SEHNR and CDR2 FQNEAQ (reference sequence). V shed 1 base and J shed 0 bases, with 6 bases lying between them. The CDR3 is made up of 14 amino acids. The chain's CDR3 is CASSLDLLNTEAFF. The CDR3 nucleotides are TGTGCCAGCAGCTTAGATCTCCTGAACACTGAAGCTTTCTTT.

The chain uses TRBV20-1 and TRBJ2-1; 9 nucleotides line up with TRBD1. This CDR3 is built from 11 residues. CDR1 DFQATT and CDR2 SNEGSKA come from the germline V gene (reference sequence). V shed 5 bases and J 13 bases; nucleotides not matched to a gene: 6. CDR3 sequence reads: CSALQGAPQFF. DNA for the CDR3: TGCAGTGCTCTACAGGGGGCTCCCCAGTTCTTC.

CDR3 sequence: CAISESKWRESYEQYF. DNA of the CDR3: TGTGCCATCAGTGAGTCGAAATGGCGGGAGAGCTACGAGCAGTACTTC. The genes are TRBV10-3 and TRBJ2-7; the match to TRBD2 covers 7 bases. Germline V gene data show CDR1 as ENHRY and CDR2 as SYGVKD. This CDR3 region has 16 residues. The V segment lost 0 bases and the J segment 3 bases; nucleotides outside the gene matches: 8.

The rearrangement links TRBV28 to TRBJ1-1; no firm D call. CDR1 is MDHEN and CDR2 is SYDVKM in the germline V gene. Trimming left V 7 bases short and J 3 bases short, with 15 bases between. There are 14 residues in the CDR3. The CDR3 region is CASNSVGGDTEAFF. The CDR3 nucleotides are TGTGCCAGCAATTCAGTCGGCGGGGACACTGAAGCTTTCTTT.

The chain is built from TRBV5-1 and TRBJ1-2, with TRBD1 identical over 11 bases. Per the germline V gene, CDR1 is SGHRS and CDR2 is YFSETQ. V shed 1 base and J 7 bases; nucleotides not matched to a gene: 6. The CDR3 runs 15 residues. CDR3 region: CASSLSGQGAGGYTF. The CDR3 DNA is TGCGCCAGCAGCTTGTCCGGACAGGGGGCGGGTGGCTACACCTTC. Drawing the rest from reference TRBV5-1 and TRBJ1-2, the complete variable domain is KAGVTQTPRYLIKTRGQQVTLSCSPISGHRSVSWYQQTPGQGLQFLFEYFSETQRNKGNFPGRFSGRQFSNSRSEMNVSTLELGDSALYLCASSLSGQGAGGYTFGSGTRLTVV.

The rearrangement joins TRBV5-1 to TRBJ1-1; 8 nucleotides line up with TRBD1. J gave up 0 bases and V 5 bases, and 6 bases lay outside the gene matches. Germline CDR1 is SGHRS and CDR2 is YFSETQ. CDR3 size: 15 residues. This CDR3 reads CASSPLTGVNTEAFF. In nucleotides, the CDR3 is TGCGCCAGCAGTCCTCTGACAGGGGTGAACACTGAAGCTTTCTTT.

The CDR3 sequence is CATSGGQGLDYGYTF. The DNA for the CDR3 is TGTGCCACCAGCGGGGGACAGGGACTTGACTATGGCTACACCTTC. This chain links TRBV15 with TRBJ1-2, with 9 bases lining up with TRBD1. The CDR3 has 15 amino acids. The V gene end was trimmed by 5 bases and the J gene end by 3 bases; junction bases not matched to a gene: 7. Germline CDR1 LNHNV, CDR2 YYDKDF (reference sequence). Drawing the rest from reference TRBV15 and TRBJ1-2, the complete variable domain is DAMVIQNPRYQVTQFGKPVTLSCSQTLNHNVMYWYQQKSSQAPKLLFHYYDKDFNNEADTPDNFQSRRPNTSFCFLDIRSPGLGDTAMYLCATSGGQGLDYGYTFGSGTRLTVV.

V and J are TRBV19 and TRBJ1-2, with 9 bases matching TRBD1. V was clipped by 7 bases and J by 4 bases; unmatched bases: 7. The CDR3 is 14 residues long. From germline, CDR1 is LNHDA and CDR2 SQIVND (reference sequence). In nucleotides, the CDR3 is TGTGCCAGTACCAAGTTGGACAGGGGCTATGGCTACACCTTC. It codes for CASTKLDRGYGYTF.

V gene TRBV2 combines with J gene TRBJ2-2; D perhaps matches TRBD2 (5 bases). Germline CDR1 reads SNHLY; CDR2 reads FYNNEI. CDR3 length equals 14 residues. The V end was cut by 6 bases, the J end by 5 bases, with 13 bases between. The CDR3 DNA reads as TGTGCCAGCAGCGGACTGTCCAATACCGGGGAGCTGTTTTTT. Translated, it gives CASSGLSNTGELFF. The full variable domain, rest sourced from reference TRBV2 and TRBJ2-2, is EPEVTQTPSHQVTQMGQEVILRCVPISNHLYFYWYRQILGQKVEFLVSFYNNEISEKSEIFDDQFSVERPDGSNFTLKIRSTKLEDSAMYFCASSGLSNTGELFFGEGSRLTVL.

The chain joins TRBV29-1 to TRBJ1-3; D perhaps matches TRBD1 (5 bases). V was trimmed by 5 bases and J by 2 bases, leaving 13 bases between them. From germline, CDR1 is SQVTM and CDR2 ANQGSEA. The CDR3 has 14 residues. The CDR3 is CSVMDTGAGNTIYF. The CDR3 DNA is TGCAGCGTTATGGACACTGGAGCTGGAAACACCATATATTTT.

The V call is TRBV13, the J call TRBJ1-1; D perhaps matches TRBD1 (5 bases). CDR3 length: 15 amino acids. Trimming removed 0 bases at V and 3 bases at J, with 11 bases between. CDR1 and CDR2 (germline): PRHDT, FYEKMQ (reference sequence). This chain's CDR3 is CASSLGGGTYTEAFF. For the CDR3, the DNA is TGTGCCAGCAGCTTAGGGGGGGGGACCTACACTGAAGCTTTCTTT. The full variable domain, in which reference TRBV13 and TRBJ1-1 provide the parts outside the CDR3, is AAGVIQSPRHLIKEKRETATLKCYPIPRHDTVYWYQQGPGQDPQFLISFYEKMQSDKGSIPDRFSAQQFSDYHSELNMSSLELGDSALYFCASSLGGGTYTEAFFGQGTRLTVV.

This rearrangement joins TRBV2 to TRBJ2-7; TRBD1 matches at 8 bases. The J segment lost 7 bases and the V segment lost 6 bases, leaving 8 bases of the junction unmatched. Germline V gene lookup returns CDR1 SNHLY and CDR2 FYNNEI. This CDR3 spans 13 amino acids. The CDR3 DNA sequence: TGTGCCAGCAGGGGCGACAGGGGCCTGGAGCAGTACTTC. Protein product: CASRGDRGLEQYF.

The rearrangement links TRBV27 to TRBJ1-2, with D perhaps TRBD1 (6 bases). The CDR3 contains 17 residues. Germline CDR1 reads MNHEY; CDR2 reads SMNVEV (reference sequence). Trimming pared 5 bases from V and 8 bases from J, leaving 27 bases between. CDR3 nucleotide sequence: TGTGCCAGCAGTACACTCTCCTTTGGACAGCCCTCAAGAGGCTACACCTTC. Its translation is CASSTLSFGQPSRGYTF.

The CDR3 protein is CASTTGVMNTEAFF. The CDR3 DNA reads as TGTGCCAGCACAACAGGGGTCATGAACACTGAAGCTTTCTTT. V is TRBV9 and J is TRBJ1-1, with TRBD1 identical over 7 bases. Germline-derived CDR1 and CDR2 are SGDLS and YYNGEE. After removal of 6 bases from V and 0 bases from J, the junction contained 5 bases not matched to a gene. This CDR3 has 14 amino acids.

This clone was observed once. The V call is TRBV12-3 or TRBV12-4, the J call TRBJ2-1; D gene ambiguous. V dropped 2 bases and J dropped 7 bases, with 9 bases sitting between them. The CDR3 totals 13 residues. CDR3 in DNA: TGTGCCAGCAGTTTAAGGAGTTTGAATGAGCAGTTCTTC. It yields the protein CASSLRSLNEQFF.

This chain links TRBV27 with TRBJ1-5, with TRBD1 as a possible D gene (6 bases). Germline CDR1 MNHEY, CDR2 SMNVEV (reference sequence). The CDR3 runs to 15 residues. V lost 2 bases and J lost 4, with 12 bases in between. The CDR3 DNA reads TGTGCCAGCAGTTTAGTGACAGGTTTAAATCAGCCCCAGCATTTT. Its protein is CASSLVTGLNQPQHF.

The chain joins TRBV18 to TRBJ2-1, with D possibly being TRBD2 (6 bases). The CDR3 runs to 14 residues. Germline loops: CDR1 KGHSH, CDR2 LQKENI. Trimming removed 6 bases at V and 4 bases at J, with 13 bases between. This CDR3 reads CASSGLATYNEQFF. The DNA of the CDR3 is TGTGCCAGCTCGGGGCTAGCGACATACAATGAGCAGTTCTTC.

The gene calls are TRBV29-1 and TRBJ1-5, with 7 bases matching TRBD1. This CDR3 comprises 15 residues. Germline V gene data show CDR1 as SQVTM and CDR2 as ANQGSEA. With V trimmed by 8 bases and J by 0 bases, 10 bases remained unmatched. The CDR3, as DNA: TGCAGCATACGACAGGGACTTCTTAGCAATCAGCCCCAGCATTTT. Its protein is CSIRQGLLSNQPQHF. The variable domain in full, completed from reference TRBV29-1 and TRBJ1-5, reads SAVISQKPSRDICQRGTSLTIQCQVDSQVTMMFWYRQQPGQSLTLIATANQGSEATYESGFVIDKFPISRPNLTFSTLTVSNMSPEDSSIYLCSIRQGLLSNQPQHFGDGTRLSIL.

The V call is TRBV6-5, the J call TRBJ1-4; maybe TRBD1 (6 bases). Germline CDR1 and CDR2: MNHEY and SVGAGI. The V end lost 8 bases, the J end lost 10 bases, and 20 bases lay between the germline ends. The CDR3 runs to 14 residues. CDR3 sequence reads: CASSLGGPPGKLFF. The CDR3 nucleotides are TGTGCCAGCTCGTTAGGGGGACCACCAGGAAAACTGTTTTTT.

The V gene is TRBV2, the J gene TRBJ2-7; unclear D gene. CDR3 length equals 14 residues. Germline CDR1 reads SNHLY; CDR2 reads FYNNEI. Trimming cost V 4 bases and J 0 bases, with 10 bases left between them. CDR3 in DNA: TGTGCCAGCAGTGTAACGACTGTCTCCTACGAGCAGTACTTC. It codes for CASSVTTVSYEQYF. The variable domain in full, completed from reference TRBV2 and TRBJ2-7, reads EPEVTQTPSHQVTQMGQEVILRCVPISNHLYFYWYRQILGQKVEFLVSFYNNEISEKSEIFDDQFSVERPDGSNFTLKIRSTKLEDSAMYFCASSVTTVSYEQYFGPGTRLTVT.

The chain combines TRBV5-1 with TRBJ2-5; the D gene is possibly TRBD1 (6 bases). V shed 0 bases and J shed 2 bases, with 14 bases lying between them. This CDR3 comprises 16 residues. Germline V gene data show CDR1 as SGHRS and CDR2 as YFSETQ. CDR3 sequence (DNA): TGCGCCAGCAGCTTGGAGGGGCGCAGGGGACAAGAGACCCAGTACTTC. This gives the protein CASSLEGRRGQETQYF.

The chain employs TRBV15 and TRBJ2-1; D gene ambiguous. The ends were cut back, 2 bases at V and 4 bases at J, with 6 bases in the middle. CDR1 and CDR2 (germline): LNHNV, YYDKDF (reference sequence). This CDR3 region has 13 residues. The CDR3 nucleotides read TGTGCCACCAGCAGACAAGCTTACAATGAGCAGTTCTTC. Translation gives CATSRQAYNEQFF.

The chain links TRBV4-2 to TRBJ1-4, with unresolved D. CDR3 size: 15 residues. Per the germline V gene, CDR1 is LGHNA and CDR2 is YNFKEQ. V dropped 0 bases and J dropped 5 bases, with 10 bases sitting between them. The CDR3 nucleotides read TGTGCCAGCAGCCAAGAGTTATGGAGAAATGAAAAACTGTTTTTT. Its translation is CASSQELWRNEKLFF.

The V gene is TRBV5-6, the J gene TRBJ1-4; 9 bases map to TRBD1. The CDR3 has 14 residues. Trimming cost V 4 bases and J 8 bases; bases outside gene matches: 6. Germline CDR1 reads SGHDT; CDR2 reads YYEEEE. The CDR3 is CASSPGTGSEKLFF. For the CDR3, the DNA is TGTGCCAGCAGCCCCGGGACAGGGTCCGAAAAACTGTTTTTT.

The rearrangement links TRBV18 to TRBJ1-4; the match to TRBD1 covers 7 bases. The CDR3 has 16 residues. J was trimmed by 3 bases and V by 3 bases; bases with no gene match: 7. Germline loops: CDR1 KGHSH, CDR2 LQKENI. CDR3 nucleotides: TGTGCCAGCTCACCGGGACAGCGCGGGGCTAATGAAAAACTGTTTTTT. Encoded protein: CASSPGQRGANEKLFF.

The rearrangement links TRBV30 to TRBJ2-3; 9 positions agree with TRBD1. Germline V gene lookup returns CDR1 GTSNPN and CDR2 SVGIG (reference sequence). V lost 5 bases to trimming and J lost 6 bases; unmatched junction nucleotides: 9. This CDR3 region has 14 residues. The CDR3 loop is CAWAPGTGWDTQYF. The CDR3 bases are TGTGCCTGGGCGCCCGGGACAGGGTGGGATACGCAGTATTTT.

J is TRBJ1-1 and V is TRBV10-1, with unresolved D. CDR1 is WNHNN and CDR2 is SYGVQD in the germline V gene (reference sequence). Trimming shortened V by 2 bases and J by 3 bases, and 7 bases separated the two germline ends. The CDR3 consists of 13 residues. CDR3 bases: TGCGCCAGCAGTGAGAAAGACTACACTGAAGCTTTCTTT. As protein: CASSEKDYTEAFF.

This clone occurred once. The rearrangement links TRBV9 to TRBJ2-1; 7 bases match TRBD2. The CDR3 has 15 amino acids. Looked up from germline, CDR1 is SGDLS and CDR2 is YYNGEE. The V segment lost 0 bases and the J segment 2 bases; nucleotides outside the gene matches: 2. The CDR3 coding sequence is TGTGCCAGCAGCGTAGACAGCGGGGCCTACAATGAGCAGTTCTTC. Its protein product is CASSVDSGAYNEQFF.

The rearrangement uses TRBV7-9 and TRBJ1-2; weak D call: TRBD1 (6 bases). The length of the CDR3 is 12 residues. CDR1 and CDR2 from the germline V gene are SEHNR and FQNEAQ (reference sequence). V was pared by 1 base and J by 7 bases, with 7 bases between. The CDR3: CASSLGTAGYTF. In nucleotides, the CDR3 is TGTGCCAGCAGCTTAGGGACAGCTGGCTACACCTTC.